The 14 T cell receptor beta chains below come from one sample, sequenced in a study of cytomegalovirus exposure and HLA in healthy donors. Sequencing was performed with immunoSEQ multiplex PCR; in TCRdb, only in-frame clones are kept and a portion is missing. The sample holds tens of thousands of clones; roughly 84% are singletons and the top ten take 12%. Sequencing input: PBMCs. These receptors all stem from a young woman in good health and CMV-seropositive.

The V gene is TRBV5-5, the J gene TRBJ2-3, with 9 nucleotides matching TRBD2. V trimming: 2 bases; J trimming: 2 bases; junction bases outside the gene matches: 3. The CDR3 has 15 amino acids. Germline V gives CDR1 SGHKS, CDR2 YYEKEE (reference sequence). The CDR3 spells CASSFLAGTTDTQYF. The DNA of the CDR3 is TGTGCCAGCAGCTTTCTAGCGGGGACCACAGATACGCAGTATTTT.

This rearrangement joins TRBV28 to TRBJ2-7, with D unresolved. This CDR3 has 11 amino acids. V lost 5 bases to trimming and J lost 7 bases, with 9 bases between them. CDR1 is MDHEN, CDR2 SYDVKM, per germline. CDR3 loop: CASSTRWEQYF. In DNA, the CDR3 is TGTGCCAGCAGTACGAGATGGGAGCAGTACTTC. The entire variable domain, with the rest obtained from reference TRBV28 and TRBJ2-7, is as follows: DVKVTQSSRYLVKRTGEKVFLECVQDMDHENMFWYRQDPGLGLRLIYFSYDVKMKEKGDIPEGYSVSREKKERFSLILESASTNQTSMYLCASSTRWEQYFGPGTRLTVT.

The V gene is TRBV7-9, the J gene TRBJ2-1; TRBD2 matches at 12 bases. Germline values: CDR1 SEHNR, CDR2 FQNEAQ (reference sequence). Losses at the gene ends were 5 bases for V and 0 bases for J; bases not matched to a gene: 5. This CDR3 is 17 amino acids long. The CDR3 loop reads CASSQGLAGASYNEQFF. CDR3 bases: TGTGCCAGCAGCCAGGGACTAGCGGGCGCCTCCTACAATGAGCAGTTCTTC.

This chain uses TRBV9 with TRBJ2-3; D is perhaps TRBD2 (6 bases). Germline CDR1 is SGDLS and CDR2 is YYNGEE. The CDR3 is 17 residues long. Trimming removed 3 bases from V and 0 bases from J, with 17 bases in between. The CDR3 sequence: CASSADYLKTSTDTQYF. The CDR3 DNA sequence: TGTGCCAGCAGCGCGGACTACTTAAAAACTAGCACAGATACGCAGTATTTT. Full variable domain (missing parts from reference TRBV9 and TRBJ2-3): DSGVTQTPKHLITATGQRVTLRCSPRSGDLSVYWYQQSLDQGLQFLIQYYNGEERAKGNILERFSAQQFPDLHSELNLSSLELGDSALYFCASSADYLKTSTDTQYFGPGTRLTVL.

This chain joins TRBV6-1 and TRBJ2-4; 10 bases map to TRBD2. With V trimmed by 6 bases and J by 2 bases, 7 bases remained unmatched. In germline, CDR1 is MNHNS, CDR2 SASEGT. This CDR3 contains 16 residues. The CDR3 here is CASRETSGDPKNIQYF. DNA for the CDR3: TGTGCCAGCAGGGAAACTAGCGGGGACCCCAAAAACATTCAGTACTTC.

The chain recombines TRBV18 with TRBJ2-4, with D possibly matching TRBD1 (6 bases). In germline, CDR1 is KGHSH, CDR2 LQKENI. The V end was cut by 6 bases, the J end by 6 bases, with 9 bases between. The length of the CDR3 is 12 residues. The CDR3 loop is CASSLGGNIQYF. The DNA of the CDR3 is TGTGCCAGCTCTCTAGGGGGAAACATTCAGTACTTC.

CDR3: CAWRRNGGYEQYF. CDR3 nucleotide sequence: TGTGCCTGGAGGAGAAACGGGGGGTACGAGCAGTACTTC. This chain joins TRBV30 and TRBJ2-7; 7 bases line up with TRBD2. Germline lookup yields CDR1 GTSNPN and CDR2 SVGIG (reference sequence). V gave up 3 bases and J gave up 4 bases; unmatched junction bases: 6. This CDR3 has 13 amino acids.

The rearrangement uses TRBV4-1 and TRBJ1-1; 8 bases map to TRBD1. This CDR3 is built from 13 residues. J lost 9 bases, V lost 1 base, and 4 bases had no gene match. From germline, CDR1 is MGHRA and CDR2 YSYEKL. CDR3 bases: TGCGCCAGCAGCCAAGGGGTCAGGGGGCAAGCTTTCTTT. Translating it yields CASSQGVRGQAFF.

The V call is TRBV28, the J call TRBJ1-1; D ambiguous. Trimming took 5 bases from V and 1 from J, leaving 5 bases between them. Germline lookup yields CDR1 MDHEN and CDR2 SYDVKM. The CDR3 is made up of 12 amino acids. DNA for the CDR3: TGTGCCAGCAGTGAGCGGAACACTGAAGCTTTCTTT. It specifies CASSERNTEAFF.

The V and J genes are TRBV7-9 and TRBJ1-3; no firm D call. V was cut by 5 bases and J by 4 bases, with 9 bases left in between. The V gene's germline CDR1 is SEHNR and CDR2 FQNEAQ (reference sequence). The CDR3 contains 13 residues. CDR3 in DNA: TGTGCCAGCAGCGTAGGGAGCGGAAACACCATATATTTT. Its translation: CASSVGSGNTIYF.

The CDR3 here is CASSSSGTDSNQPQHF. The CDR3 DNA reads as TGTGCCAGCAGCTCTTCCGGGACAGATAGCAATCAGCCCCAGCATTTT. V gene TRBV5-4 combines with J gene TRBJ1-5, with 7 nucleotides matching TRBD1. This CDR3 spans 16 amino acids. Unmatched junction bases numbered 6, after V lost 3 bases and J lost 0 bases. Germline V gives CDR1 SGHNT, CDR2 YYREEE (reference sequence).

This chain links TRBV9 with TRBJ2-1; TRBD2 matches at 13 bases. This CDR3 spans 18 amino acids. Trimming cost V 0 bases and J 0 bases; bases outside gene matches: 3. Germline V lookup: CDR1 SGDLS, CDR2 YYNGEE. CDR3 protein: CASSVGLAGGPSYNEQFF. For the CDR3, the DNA is TGTGCCAGCAGCGTAGGACTAGCGGGGGGCCCCTCCTACAATGAGCAGTTCTTC.

V and J are TRBV9 and TRBJ1-5, with D possibly being TRBD1 (5 bases). CDR3 length: 16 residues. Germline V gene lookup returns CDR1 SGDLS and CDR2 YYNGEE. V lost 0 bases to trimming and J lost 7 bases, with 17 bases between them. CDR3 in amino acids: CASSVDLPSREQPQHF. The CDR3, as DNA: TGTGCCAGCAGCGTAGACCTCCCTTCCAGGGAACAGCCCCAGCATTTT.

A few counts support this clone. The CDR3 DNA sequence: TGCGCCAGCAGCCAAGATGCGCAGGGAACGTACAATGAGCAGTTCTTC. Residues: CASSQDAQGTYNEQFF. The rearrangement uses TRBV4-1 and TRBJ2-1; weak D call: TRBD1 (5 bases). The germline V gene has CDR1 MGHRA and CDR2 YSYEKL. There are 16 residues in the CDR3. The V end was cut by 0 bases, the J end by 4 bases, with 13 bases between.